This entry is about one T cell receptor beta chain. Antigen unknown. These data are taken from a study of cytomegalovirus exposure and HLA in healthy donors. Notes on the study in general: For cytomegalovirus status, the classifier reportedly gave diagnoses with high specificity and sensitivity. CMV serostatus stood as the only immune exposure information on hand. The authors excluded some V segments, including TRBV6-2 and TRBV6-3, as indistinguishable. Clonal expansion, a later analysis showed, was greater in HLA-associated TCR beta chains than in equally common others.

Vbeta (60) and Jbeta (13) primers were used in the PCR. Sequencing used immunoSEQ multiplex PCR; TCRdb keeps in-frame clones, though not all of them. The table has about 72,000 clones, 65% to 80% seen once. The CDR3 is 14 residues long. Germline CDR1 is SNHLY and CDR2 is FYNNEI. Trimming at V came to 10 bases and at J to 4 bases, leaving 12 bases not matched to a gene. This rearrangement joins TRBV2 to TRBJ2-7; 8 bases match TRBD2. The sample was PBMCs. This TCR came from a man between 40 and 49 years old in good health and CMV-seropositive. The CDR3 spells CATIPGGADYEQYF. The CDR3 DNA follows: TGTGCCACGATACCCGGGGGGGCAGATTACGAGCAGTACTTC.